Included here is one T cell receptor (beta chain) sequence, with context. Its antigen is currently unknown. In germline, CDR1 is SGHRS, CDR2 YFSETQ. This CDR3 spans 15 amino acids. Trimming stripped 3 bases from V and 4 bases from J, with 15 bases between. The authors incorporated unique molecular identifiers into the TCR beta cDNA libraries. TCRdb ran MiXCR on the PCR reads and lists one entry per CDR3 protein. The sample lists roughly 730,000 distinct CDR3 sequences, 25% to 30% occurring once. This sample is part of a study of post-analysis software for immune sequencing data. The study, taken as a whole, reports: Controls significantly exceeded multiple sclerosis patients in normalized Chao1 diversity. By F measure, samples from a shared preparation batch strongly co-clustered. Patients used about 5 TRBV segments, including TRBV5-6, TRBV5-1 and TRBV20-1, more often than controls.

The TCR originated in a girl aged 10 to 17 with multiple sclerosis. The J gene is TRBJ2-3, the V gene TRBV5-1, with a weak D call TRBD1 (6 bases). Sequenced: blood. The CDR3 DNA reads TGCGCCAGCAGCTACAGGGCTCTTGTTGCAGATACGCAGTATTTT. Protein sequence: CASSYRALVADTQYF.